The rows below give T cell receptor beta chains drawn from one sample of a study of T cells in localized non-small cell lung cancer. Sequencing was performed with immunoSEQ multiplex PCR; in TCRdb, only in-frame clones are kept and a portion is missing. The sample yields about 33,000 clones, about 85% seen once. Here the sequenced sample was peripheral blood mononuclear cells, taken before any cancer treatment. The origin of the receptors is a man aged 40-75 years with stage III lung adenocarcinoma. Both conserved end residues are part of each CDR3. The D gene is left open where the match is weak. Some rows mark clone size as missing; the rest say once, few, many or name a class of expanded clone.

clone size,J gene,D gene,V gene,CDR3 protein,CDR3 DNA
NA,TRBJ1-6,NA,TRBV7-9,CASSPDNSYNSPLHF,TGTGCCAGCAGCCCCGACAACTCCTATAATTCACCCCTCCACTTT
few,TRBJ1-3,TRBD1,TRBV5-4,CASSLDRGDGNTIYF,TGTGCCAGCAGCTTGGACAGGGGGGACGGAAACACCATATATTTT
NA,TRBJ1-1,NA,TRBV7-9,CASSPIGSSEAFF,TGTGCCAGCAGCCCGATAGGGTCTTCTGAAGCTTTCTTT
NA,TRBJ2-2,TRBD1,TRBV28,CASSSGQGYSSGELFF,TGTGCCAGCAGTTCGGGACAGGGGTATTCGTCCGGGGAGCTGTTTTTT
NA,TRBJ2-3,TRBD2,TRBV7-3,CASSRGLAGGRTDTQYF,TGTGCCAGCAGCCGAGGACTAGCGGGGGGCCGCACAGATACGCAGTATTTT
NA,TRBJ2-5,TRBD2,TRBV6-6,CASSYAGGESLETQYF,TGTGCCAGCAGTTACGCGGGAGGGGAGTCTCTAGAGACCCAGTACTTC
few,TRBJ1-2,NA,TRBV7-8,CASSPWEGTYGYTF,TGTGCCAGCAGCCCCTGGGAGGGAACCTATGGCTACACCTTC
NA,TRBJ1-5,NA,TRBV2,CASSAKSGSDQPQHF,TGTGCCAGCAGTGCCAAGTCAGGGTCAGATCAGCCCCAGCATTTT
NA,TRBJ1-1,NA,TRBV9,CASSVKQNTEAFF,TGTGCCAGCAGCGTAAAACAGAACACTGAAGCTTTCTTT
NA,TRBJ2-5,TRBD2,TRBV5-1,CASSLGAGGPETQYF,TGCGCCAGCAGCTTGGGAGCGGGGGGGCCGGAGACCCAGTACTTC
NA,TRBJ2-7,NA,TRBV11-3,CASSLGTDGDEQYF,TGTGCCAGCAGCTTAGGGACCGACGGGGACGAGCAGTACTTC
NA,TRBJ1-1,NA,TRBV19,CASSRSAGTNTEAFF,TGTGCCAGTAGTCGATCGGCAGGGACCAACACTGAAGCTTTCTTT
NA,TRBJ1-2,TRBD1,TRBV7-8,CASSLGQGGYTF,TGTGCCAGCAGTCTTGGACAGGGCGGCTACACCTTC
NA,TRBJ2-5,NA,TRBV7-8,CASSLAGKETQYF,TGTGCCAGCAGCTTAGCGGGGAAAGAGACCCAGTACTTC
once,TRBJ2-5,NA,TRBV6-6,CASSHPGVQETQYF,TGTGCCAGCAGTCACCCGGGAGTCCAAGAGACCCAGTACTTC
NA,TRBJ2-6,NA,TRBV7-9,CASSPQPGQGPGANVLTF,TGTGCCAGCAGCCCACAGCCGGGGCAGGGGCCTGGGGCCAACGTCCTGACTTTC
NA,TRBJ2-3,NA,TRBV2,CASSVQGLVTDTQYF,TGTGCCAGCAGCGTCCAGGGGTTGGTCACAGATACGCAGTATTTT
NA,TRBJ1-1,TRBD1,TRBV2,CASRRQGENTEAFF,TGTGCCAGCAGGCGACAGGGGGAGAACACTGAAGCTTTCTTT
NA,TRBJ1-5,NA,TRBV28,CASSLPPPQPQHF,TGTGCCAGCAGTTTACCACCCCCCCAGCCCCAGCATTTT
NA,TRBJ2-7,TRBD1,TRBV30,CAWGTGIYEQYF,TGTGCCTGGGGGACAGGGATCTACGAGCAGTACTTC
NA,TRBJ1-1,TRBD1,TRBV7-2,CASSLVRGRGTEAFF,TGTGCCAGCAGCTTAGTCAGGGGGCGAGGGACTGAAGCTTTCTTT
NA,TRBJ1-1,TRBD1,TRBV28,CASSFHGTGTGGINTEAFF,TGTGCCAGCAGTTTTCACGGCACCGGGACAGGGGGGATCAACACTGAAGCTTTCTTT
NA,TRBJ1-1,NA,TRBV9,CASSVGQTNTEAFF,TGTGCCAGCAGCGTTGGACAGACGAACACTGAAGCTTTCTTT
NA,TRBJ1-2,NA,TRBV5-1,CASSWKGVGYTF,TGCGCCAGCAGCTGGAAGGGGGTTGGCTACACCTTC
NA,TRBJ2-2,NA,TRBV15,CATSRDLGGVKRARSGELFF,TGTGCCACCAGCAGAGATCTAGGGGGAGTAAAGCGGGCGAGGTCTGGGGAGCTGTTTTTT
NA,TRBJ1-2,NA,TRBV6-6,CASSHRFGSGGYTF,TGTGCCAGCAGCCACAGGTTTGGGTCCGGTGGCTACACCTTC
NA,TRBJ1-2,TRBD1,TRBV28,CASSFADRVYGYTF,TGTGCCAGCAGTTTCGCGGACAGGGTTTATGGCTACACCTTC
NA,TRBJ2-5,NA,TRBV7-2,CASSLSGHEETQYF,TGTGCCAGCAGCCTCTCGGGACACGAAGAGACCCAGTACTTC
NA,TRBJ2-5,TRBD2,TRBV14,CASSQGLGLASQETQYF,TGTGCCAGCAGCCAGGGCCTTGGACTAGCGAGCCAAGAGACCCAGTACTTC
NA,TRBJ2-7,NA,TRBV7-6,CASSPSRDIAYEQYF,TGTGCCAGCAGCCCAAGTCGGGACATAGCCTACGAGCAGTACTTC
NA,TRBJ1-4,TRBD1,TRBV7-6,CASSLNTGQVNEKLFF,TGTGCCAGCAGCTTAAACACGGGACAGGTTAATGAAAAACTGTTTTTT
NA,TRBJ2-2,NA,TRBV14,CATSGFRNTGELFF,TGTGCCACCTCGGGTTTCAGGAACACCGGGGAGCTGTTTTTT
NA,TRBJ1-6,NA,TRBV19,CASSIGQGSPLHF,TGTGCCAGTAGTATAGGTCAGGGGTCACCCCTCCACTTT
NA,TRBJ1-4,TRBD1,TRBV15,CATSRRQGMVPEEKLFF,TGTGCCACCAGCAGGCGACAGGGGATGGTCCCTGAGGAAAAACTGTTTTTT
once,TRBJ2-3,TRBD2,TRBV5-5,CASSLLSSGGADTQYF,TGTGCCAGCAGCTTGCTTTCTAGCGGGGGAGCAGATACGCAGTATTTT
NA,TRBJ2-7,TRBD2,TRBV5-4,CASSLELAGSYEQYF,TGTGCCAGCAGCTTGGAACTAGCGGGGAGCTACGAGCAGTACTTC
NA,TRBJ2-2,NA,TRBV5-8,CASSLEGAGTGELFF,TGTGCCAGCAGCTTGGAAGGGGCCGGAACCGGGGAGCTGTTTTTT
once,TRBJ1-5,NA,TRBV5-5,CASSFSGYSNQPQHF,TGTGCCAGCAGCTTTTCAGGGTATAGCAATCAGCCCCAGCATTTT
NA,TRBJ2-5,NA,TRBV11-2,CASSMTGRVQETQYF,TGTGCCAGCAGCATGACAGGCCGGGTCCAAGAGACCCAGTACTTC
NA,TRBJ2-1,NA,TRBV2,CASQASGGNNEQFF,TGTGCCAGTCAGGCGAGCGGAGGCAACAATGAGCAGTTCTTC
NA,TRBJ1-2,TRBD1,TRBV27,CASSFMGTGSRYTF,TGTGCCAGCAGTTTCATGGGGACAGGGTCTCGCTACACCTTC
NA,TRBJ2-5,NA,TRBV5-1,CASSHREGETQYF,TGCGCCAGCAGCCACAGGGAGGGGGAGACCCAGTACTTC
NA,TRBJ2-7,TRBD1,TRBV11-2,CASSRDRGFSYEQYF,TGTGCCAGCAGCAGGGACAGGGGGTTCTCCTACGAGCAGTACTTC